The clone carrying this T cell receptor (beta chain) is labeled medium-sized. The target antigen is unknown. This entry belongs to a study of neoadjuvant nivolumab and ipilimumab in lung cancer. Germline loops: CDR1 MDHEN, CDR2 SYDVKM. Trimming pared 3 bases from V and 10 bases from J, leaving 10 bases between. The CDR3 contains 12 residues. The repertoire was sequenced with immunoSEQ multiplex PCR; TCRdb's copy has only in-frame clones and lacks some. The sample has around 17,000 clones; 76% are singletons. General study findings and limits: Higher pretherapy blood TCR richness went with higher resected-tumor richness. Only two of four nivolumab-treated tumors gained richness and clonality by surgery. Only a single major-pathologic-response sample was available for clonality analysis.

The chain has TRBV28 and TRBJ2-1, with a tentative D call TRBD1 (5 bases). The starting material was tumor tissue, obtained after neoadjuvant nivolumab, alone or with ipilimumab, at or shortly before surgery. The clonotype was recovered from an adult with non-small cell lung cancer. The CDR3 DNA follows: TGTGCCAGCAGTTTGGGGCAGTCGGAGCAGTTCTTC. This translates into CASSLGQSEQFF.